This T cell receptor beta chain originates from a study of T cells in Graves' hyperthyroidism and ophthalmopathy. Study context: Before treatment of any kind, peripheral blood was taken at initial diagnosis.

Using roughly 9.4 ml of fresh peripheral blood, PBMCs were prepared. Amplified TCR beta CDR3 regions derived from RNA transcripts. The HTBI primer set drove a first-round RT-PCR of the TCR CDR3. TCRdb processed the multiplex PCR reads anew with MiXCR; each CDR3 protein has one entry. The repertoire holds approximately 430,000 distinct CDR3 sequences, with roughly 14% as singletons. Overall study results and limits: Most thyroid clonotypes with frequency above 0.001 were detected in blood. Through a model of 13 V-J features, ophthalmopathy was separated from stable hyperthyroidism.

This clonotype was detected many times. Its target is unknown. J lost 8 bases, V lost 6 bases, and 10 bases had no gene match. The CDR3 totals 14 residues. Looked up from germline, CDR1 is MNHNS and CDR2 is SASEGT. The source of this sequence is a young man with Graves' ophthalmopathy. This rearrangement joins TRBV6-1 to TRBJ1-2; 9 positions agree with TRBD1. The sequencing sample was made of blood. CDR3 region: CASRGGDRVEGYTF. The CDR3 DNA is TGTGCCAGCAGGGGAGGGGACAGGGTGGAAGGCTACACCTTC.